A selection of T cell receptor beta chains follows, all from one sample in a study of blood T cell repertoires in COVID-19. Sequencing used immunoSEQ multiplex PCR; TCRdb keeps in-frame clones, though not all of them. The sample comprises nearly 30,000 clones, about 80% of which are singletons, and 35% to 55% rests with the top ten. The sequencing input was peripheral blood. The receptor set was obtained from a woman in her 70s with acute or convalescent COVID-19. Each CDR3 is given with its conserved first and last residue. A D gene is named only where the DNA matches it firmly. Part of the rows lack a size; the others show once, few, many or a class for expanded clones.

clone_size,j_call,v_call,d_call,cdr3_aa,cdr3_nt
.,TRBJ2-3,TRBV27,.,CASSYGGADTQYF,TGTGCCAGCAGTTACGGGGGAGCAGATACGCAGTATTTT
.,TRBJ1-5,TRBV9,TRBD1,CASSVGGRGPQPQHF,TGTGCCAGCAGCGTAGGCGGGAGGGGGCCTCAGCCCCAGCATTTT
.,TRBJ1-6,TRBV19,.,CASSIGSTYNSPLHF,TGTGCCAGTAGTATCGGTTCGACCTATAATTCACCCCTCCACTTT
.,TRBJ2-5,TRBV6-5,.,CATRQEKETQYF,TGTGCCACGCGACAGGAGAAAGAGACCCAGTACTTC
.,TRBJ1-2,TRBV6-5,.,CASTSPVGGGYTF,TGTGCCAGCACCTCACCGGTGGGGGGTGGCTACACCTTC
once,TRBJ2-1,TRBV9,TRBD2,CASSVWGGGGASNEQFF,TGTGCCAGCAGCGTATGGGGCGGCGGGGGGGCGAGTAATGAGCAGTTCTTC
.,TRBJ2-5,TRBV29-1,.,CSVEVWDSSETQYF,TGCAGCGTTGAAGTATGGGACTCCTCGGAGACCCAGTACTTC
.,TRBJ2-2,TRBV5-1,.,CASSLNRNTGELFF,TGCGCCAGCAGCTTGAACAGAAACACCGGGGAGCTGTTTTTT
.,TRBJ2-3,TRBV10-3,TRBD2,CAISESSGMNTDTQYF,TGTGCCATCAGTGAGTCTAGCGGGATGAACACAGATACGCAGTATTTT
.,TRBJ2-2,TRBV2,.,CASSPDSKTGELFF,TGTGCCAGCAGTCCGGACTCCAAAACCGGGGAGCTGTTTTTT
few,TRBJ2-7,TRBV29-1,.,CSVNIDNHEQYF,TGCAGCGTCAATATCGACAACCACGAGCAGTACTTC
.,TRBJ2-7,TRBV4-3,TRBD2,CASSQDLPMGGGVHEQYF,TGCGCCAGCAGCCAAGATCTCCCTATGGGCGGGGGAGTCCACGAGCAGTACTTC
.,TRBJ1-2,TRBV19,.,CASSIGGGANYGYTF,TGTGCCAGTAGTATCGGGGGTGGTGCTAACTATGGCTACACCTTC
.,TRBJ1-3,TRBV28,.,CASSLWTVRFSLLSGNTIYF,TGTGCCAGCAGTCTCTGGACAGTCCGATTTAGCCTACTCTCTGGAAACACCATATATTTT
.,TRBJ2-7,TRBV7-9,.,CASSPGSEQYF,TGTGCCAGCAGCCCAGGGTCCGAGCAGTACTTC
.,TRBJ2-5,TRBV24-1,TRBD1,CATSEGTGRQETQYF,TGTGCCACCAGTGAGGGGACAGGGAGGCAAGAGACCCAGTACTTC